Listed here are 5 T cell receptor beta chains from one sample, sequenced in a study of T cell changes during pregnancy in multiple sclerosis. The assay was immunoSEQ multiplex PCR, and TCRdb's table has in-frame clones only and misses some. This sample has about 51,000 clones, with roughly 93% found just once. This specimen was peripheral blood, taken in the second trimester of pregnancy. The receptors were sampled from a female donor with multiple sclerosis, enrolled in a pregnancy study.

The chain has TRBV7-3 and TRBJ2-5; 7 nucleotides line up with TRBD1. V trimming: 5 bases; J trimming: 4 bases; junction bases outside the gene matches: 16. Germline assignment: CDR1 SGHTA and CDR2 FQGTGA. The CDR3 has 17 amino acids. The CDR3 region is CASSPTVRGGLGETQYF. The CDR3 DNA is TGTGCCAGCAGCCCTACAGTTAGAGGGGGCTTAGGAGAGACCCAGTACTTC. Combining the CDR3 with reference TRBV7-3 and TRBJ2-5 gives the whole variable domain GAGVSQTPSNKVTEKGKYVELRCDPISGHTALYWYRQSLGQGPEFLIYFQGTGAADDSGLPNDRFFAVRPEGSVSTLKIQRTERGDSAVYLCASSPTVRGGLGETQYFGPGTRLLVL.

The chain combines TRBV6-5 with TRBJ1-3; the D gene is possibly TRBD1 (6 bases). Trimming removed 6 bases at V and 4 bases at J, with 16 bases between. Germline values: CDR1 MNHEY, CDR2 SVGAGI. The CDR3 contains 15 residues. CDR3 in DNA: TGTGCCAGCAGGGCCATTACAGGGATGGGAAACACCATATATTTT. Its protein is CASRAITGMGNTIYF.

The CDR3 protein is CASSSTGITEAFF. CDR3 bases: TGTGCCAGCAGTTCGACAGGGATTACTGAAGCTTTCTTT. The J gene is TRBJ1-1, the V gene TRBV6-1, with TRBD1 matching 7 bases. The germline V gene has CDR1 MNHNS and CDR2 SASEGT. Unmatched junction bases numbered 5, after V lost 5 bases and J lost 5 bases. The CDR3 is 13 amino acids.

The chain links TRBV28 to TRBJ1-4, with D uncertain. CDR1 is MDHEN and CDR2 is SYDVKM in the germline V gene. This CDR3 has 15 amino acids. V dropped 3 bases and J dropped 1 base, with 9 bases sitting between them. The CDR3 DNA is TGTGCCAGCAGTTTTTCCGTCGGAACTAATGAAAAACTGTTTTTT. Its protein is CASSFSVGTNEKLFF.

This chain uses TRBV19 with TRBJ1-5; a possible D gene is TRBD1 (6 bases). Trimming stripped 3 bases from V and 5 bases from J, with 11 bases between. The CDR3 covers 14 residues. CDR1 is LNHDA and CDR2 is SQIVND in the germline V gene (reference sequence). The CDR3 nucleotides are TGTGCCAGTAGTATTCAGGGGAGGGATCAGCCCCAGCATTTT. Translating gives CASSIQGRDQPQHF.